The 2 T cell receptor beta chains below all came from one sample that was sequenced in a study of neurological immune-mediated disorders. MiXCR, run by TCRdb on the 5' RACE reads, gives a single entry per CDR3 protein. The table records 36,000 or so distinct CDR3 sequences, around 10% of them present only once. What was sequenced was PBMCs. The receptors were sampled from a woman in her 30s with HTLV-1-associated myelopathy (HAM/TSP).

The chain uses TRBV2 and TRBJ2-7; maybe TRBD1 (6 bases). The germline V and J ends were trimmed by 8 bases and 3 bases, with 11 bases remaining between them. The CDR3 extends over 12 amino acids. CDR1 and CDR2 (germline): SNHLY, FYNNEI. In DNA form, the CDR3 reads TGTGCCAGCCGGGACACAGACTACGAGCAGTACTTC. Amino acids: CASRDTDYEQYF.

This clonotype was seen repeatedly, ten times or more. The J gene is TRBJ2-5, the V gene TRBV10-3, with 9 bases matching TRBD1. J was trimmed by 5 bases and V by 3 bases; bases with no gene match: 10. The germline V gene encodes CDR1 ENHRY and CDR2 SYGVKD. The CDR3 consists of 16 residues. The CDR3 here is CAISDSRDRAEETQYF. The CDR3, as DNA: TGTGCCATCAGTGACTCGAGGGACAGGGCAGAGGAGACCCAGTACTTC.